A single sample gave rise to the 28 T cell receptor beta chains below, sequenced in a study of T cells in Graves' hyperthyroidism and ophthalmopathy. Regions amplified from RNA transcripts were the TCR beta CDR3 regions. TCR CDR3 underwent first-round RT-PCR with the HTBI primer set. TCRdb analysed the multiplex PCR reads with MiXCR anew, one entry per CDR3 protein. This table has about 610,000 distinct CDR3 sequences, approximately 14% appearing once. Input material: blood. Receptor source: a woman aged 40 to 50 with Graves' ophthalmopathy.

This clonotype came up many times. V usage is TRBV12-3 or TRBV12-4 and J usage is TRBJ2-5, with D uncertain. The V and J ends lost 3 bases and 3 bases respectively, with 8 bases between them. The CDR3 is 13 residues long. CDR3 bases: TGTGCCAGCAGTTTGATAGAGGAAGAGACCCAGTACTTC. Residues: CASSLIEEETQYF.

This clonotype appeared many times. The chain recombines TRBV7-2 with TRBJ2-7; TRBD1 matches at 8 bases. CDR3 length: 15 residues. Germline CDR1 and CDR2: SGHTA and FQGNSA. Losses at the gene ends were 4 bases for V and 3 bases for J; bases not matched to a gene: 8. The CDR3 DNA is TGTGCCAGCAGCTCCCAGACAGGGGCGAACTACGAGCAGTACTTC. This translates into CASSSQTGANYEQYF.

This clonotype was counted at least ten times. The chain uses TRBV27 and TRBJ2-7; D may be TRBD2 (7 bases). CDR3 size: 17 residues. The V end was cut by 2 bases, the J end by 4 bases, with 21 bases between. Germline V gene data show CDR1 as MNHEY and CDR2 as SMNVEV (reference sequence). The CDR3 bases are TGTGCCAGCAGTTTACGTTTACAGGGAGGGGTTAATTACGAGCAGTACTTC. As protein: CASSLRLQGGVNYEQYF.

This clonotype was observed a few times. The genes are TRBV20-1 and TRBJ2-7, with unresolved D. The CDR3 has 13 amino acids. The V end was cut by 2 bases, the J end by 0 bases, with 8 bases between. CDR1 and CDR2 from the germline V gene are DFQATT and SNEGSKA (reference sequence). CDR3 protein: CSARNSFSYEQYF. The CDR3 DNA follows: TGCAGTGCTAGAAACTCCTTCTCCTACGAGCAGTACTTC.

This chain links TRBV5-1 with TRBJ2-3; 13 bases map to TRBD2. Germline V gives CDR1 SGHRS, CDR2 YFSETQ. The CDR3 is 15 amino acids. Trimming took 4 bases from V and 6 from J; bases not matched to a gene: 5. The DNA for the CDR3 is TGCGCCAGCAGCATACTAGCGGGAGGGTTTGATACGCAGTATTTT. Protein sequence: CASSILAGGFDTQYF.

The count of this clonotype is one. This chain joins TRBV11-2 and TRBJ2-7, with D perhaps TRBD2 (6 bases). In germline, CDR1 is SGHAT, CDR2 FQNNGV. The CDR3 is 15 amino acids. Trimming took off 1 base at V and 2 bases at J, with 12 bases between the two ends. DNA for the CDR3: TGTGCCAGCAGCTTAGTGGGGGGTACGACCTACGAGCAGTACTTC. Translating gives CASSLVGGTTYEQYF.

This clonotype was picked up many times. The chain uses TRBV10-3 and TRBJ1-1; D uncertain. The germline V gene encodes CDR1 ENHRY and CDR2 SYGVKD. V was cut by 7 bases and J by 1 base, with 13 bases left in between. This CDR3 is built from 14 residues. CDR3 sequence: CAIKSPEKNTEAFF. In DNA form, the CDR3 reads TGTGCCATCAAGTCTCCGGAGAAGAACACTGAAGCTTTCTTT.

This clonotype was picked up many times. The chain uses TRBV28 and TRBJ2-7; perhaps TRBD2 as D (5 bases). V was clipped by 4 bases and J by 5 bases, with 12 bases between them. This CDR3 spans 13 amino acids. Germline loops: CDR1 MDHEN, CDR2 SYDVKM. The DNA of the CDR3 is TGTGCCAGCAGTTCCCCTGCTAGCCACGAGCAGTACTTC. It translates to CASSSPASHEQYF.

This clonotype was picked up many times. The chain combines TRBV11-2 with TRBJ2-7; D unresolved. The CDR3 totals 13 residues. The V gene's germline CDR1 is SGHAT and CDR2 FQNNGV. The V gene lost 2 bases and the J gene lost 2 bases, with 7 bases spanning the gap. The CDR3 DNA is TGTGCCAGCAGCTTATCGAGCCCCTACGAGCAGTACTTC. This gives the protein CASSLSSPYEQYF. Full variable domain (missing parts from reference TRBV11-2 and TRBJ2-7): EAGVAQSPRYKIIEKRQSVAFWCNPISGHATLYWYQQILGQGPKLLIQFQNNGVVDDSQLPKDRFSAERLKGVDSTLKIQPAKLEDSAVYLCASSLSSPYEQYFGPGTRLTVT.

The V and J genes are TRBV10-3 and TRBJ1-5; 7 bases map to TRBD1. After removal of 6 bases from V and 2 bases from J, the junction contained 10 bases not matched to a gene. The CDR3 runs 16 residues. CDR1 ENHRY and CDR2 SYGVKD come from the germline V gene. The CDR3 bases are TGTGCCATCAGCCTAGACAGGGTCGCGGGCAATCAGCCCCAGCATTTT. Amino acid sequence: CAISLDRVAGNQPQHF.

Worth noting for this clonotype: The junction does not match germline at one end; this may be a read error. This sequence joins TRBV6-2 or TRBV6-3 and TRBJ1-1; D is possibly TRBD1 (6 bases). The CDR3 covers 13 residues. The germline V gene has CDR1 MNHEY and CDR2 SVGEGT. Written as DNA, the CDR3 is TGTGCCAGCAGCCGGACAGCCGCACCTGAAACTTTCTTT. Amino acids: CASSRTAAPETFF.

This clonotype was seen a few times. V and J are TRBV20-1 and TRBJ2-7; no firm D call. V was shortened by 6 bases and J by 3 bases, with 18 bases between the two germline ends. The CDR3 sequence is 14 residues long. Germline V gene sequence: CDR1 DFQATT, CDR2 SNEGSKA (reference sequence). The CDR3 sequence: CSAPPPEAYYEQYF. In DNA, the CDR3 is TGCAGTGCCCCCCCTCCGGAAGCTTACTACGAGCAGTACTTC.

The rearrangement links TRBV12-3 or TRBV12-4 to TRBJ2-7; D is uncertain. CDR3 size: 11 residues. V dropped 6 bases and J dropped 5 bases, with 8 bases sitting between them. The CDR3 nucleotides read TGTGCCAGCAGGGGGTTCCACGAGCAGTACTTC. Translation gives CASRGFHEQYF.

This clonotype was seen repeatedly, ten times or more. The genes are TRBV30 and TRBJ1-1, with 8 bases that match TRBD1. The CDR3 is 15 amino acids. Losses at the gene ends were 0 bases for V and 4 bases for J; bases not matched to a gene: 7. Looked up from germline, CDR1 is GTSNPN and CDR2 is SVGIG (reference sequence). CDR3 region: CAWSVIGQGGTEAFF. The DNA for the CDR3 is TGTGCCTGGAGTGTAATTGGACAGGGAGGCACTGAAGCTTTCTTT.

Turning to this clonotype: This may arise from a read error, as a much more abundant clone is one base away. The gene calls are TRBV7-9 and TRBJ1-3; possible D gene TRBD1, 5 bases. This CDR3 contains 15 residues. Germline V lookup: CDR1 SEHNR, CDR2 FQNEAQ (reference sequence). The CDR3 DNA reads TGTGCCAGCAGCTTAGACGGGACCTCTGGAGACACCATATATTTT. This sequence encodes CASSLDGTSGDTIYF.

This clonotype has at least ten counts. In nucleotides, the CDR3 is TGTGCCAGCAGTTACCGGACAGGCAGCTACGAGCAGTACTTC. Encoded protein: CASSYRTGSYEQYF. The rearrangement links TRBV6-2 or TRBV6-3 to TRBJ2-7; TRBD1 agrees at 7 bases. The germline CDR1 and CDR2 sequences are MNHEY and SVGEGT. V was clipped by 2 bases and J by 3 bases; unmatched bases: 4. This CDR3 has 14 amino acids.

The sample holds many counts of this clonotype. V usage is TRBV28 and J usage is TRBJ2-4; D may be TRBD2 (5 bases). Trimming cost V 6 bases and J 6 bases, with 18 bases left between them. This CDR3 contains 15 residues. Germline CDR1 is MDHEN and CDR2 is SYDVKM. Here the CDR3 reads CASRPSSLARNIQYF. CDR3 sequence (DNA): TGTGCCAGCAGGCCGTCTAGCCTCGCCCGAAACATTCAGTACTTC.

The table lists this clonotype with many counts. Here the CDR3 reads CASSFALGGMGTQYF. The CDR3 DNA reads TGTGCCAGCAGTTTTGCTTTGGGCGGAATGGGGACCCAGTACTTC. V gene TRBV12-3 or TRBV12-4 combines with J gene TRBJ2-5; D ambiguous. Deletions cut 3 bases from V and 7 bases from J, with 18 bases between. The CDR3 loop spans 15 amino acids.

Many counts were recorded for this clonotype. The chain has TRBV29-1 and TRBJ2-3; 14 bases match TRBD2. The length of the CDR3 is 15 residues. CDR1 and CDR2 (germline): SQVTM, ANQGSEA. Trimming took 5 bases from V and 1 from J; bases not matched to a gene: 2. As DNA, the CDR3 is TGCAGCGTTATGGGACTAGCGGGGGGCACAGATACGCAGTATTTT. It encodes CSVMGLAGGTDTQYF.

The genes are TRBV12-5 and TRBJ2-4, with D possibly TRBD2 on 6 matching bases. Germline V gives CDR1 LGHNT, CDR2 FRNRAP. V lost 2 bases and J lost 6, with 17 bases in between. CDR3 length equals 16 residues. CDR3 nucleotide sequence: TGTGCTAGTGGTTTGCCCCTAGGAGGGCCCACAAACATTCAGTACTTC. Protein sequence: CASGLPLGGPTNIQYF. The whole variable domain, remainder taken from reference TRBV12-5 and TRBJ2-4, is DARVTQTPRHKVTEMGQEVTMRCQPILGHNTVFWYRQTMMQGLELLAYFRNRAPLDDSGMPKDRFSAEMPDATLATLKIQPSEPRDSAVYFCASGLPLGGPTNIQYFGAGTRLSVL.

This chain links TRBV19 with TRBJ1-2; 7 bases are a match to TRBD1. The germline V gene encodes CDR1 LNHDA and CDR2 SQIVND (reference sequence). With 6 bases clipped from V and 6 bases from J, the junction kept 13 bases outside the gene matches. The CDR3 sequence is 15 residues long. The CDR3 is CASRPNGQATDGYTF. Here the CDR3 DNA reads TGTGCCAGTAGACCGAATGGACAGGCGACCGATGGCTACACCTTC.

This clonotype showed up many times. The rearrangement uses TRBV12-3 or TRBV12-4 and TRBJ2-5; no clear D. The CDR3 runs 14 residues. V was trimmed by 7 bases and J by 3 bases, leaving 15 bases between them. The chain's CDR3 is CASNQLENKETQYF. CDR3 DNA: TGTGCCAGCAACCAACTCGAAAATAAAGAGACCCAGTACTTC.

This clonotype has ten or more counts. The rearrangement uses TRBV28 and TRBJ1-5; D is ambiguous. The germline CDR1 and CDR2 sequences are MDHEN and SYDVKM. Trimming took off 2 bases at V and 7 bases at J, with 12 bases between the two ends. The CDR3 runs 14 residues. As DNA, the CDR3 is TGTGCCAGCAGTTTAGTTGAGGGCGAACAGCCCCAGCATTTT. Its protein is CASSLVEGEQPQHF. Full variable domain (outside the CDR3, taken from reference TRBV28 and TRBJ1-5): DVKVTQSSRYLVKRTGEKVFLECVQDMDHENMFWYRQDPGLGLRLIYFSYDVKMKEKGDIPEGYSVSREKKERFSLILESASTNQTSMYLCASSLVEGEQPQHFGDGTRLSIL.

This clonotype was found many times. This sequence joins TRBV28 and TRBJ2-4; 7 nucleotides agree with TRBD1. Germline V gene sequence: CDR1 MDHEN, CDR2 SYDVKM. The CDR3 extends over 14 amino acids. The V gene end was trimmed by 6 bases and the J gene end by 4 bases; junction bases not matched to a gene: 6. The CDR3 DNA follows: TGTGCCAGCAGCCCGGGACAGCTTAAAAACATTCAGTACTTC. Encoded protein: CASSPGQLKNIQYF. Together with reference TRBV28 and TRBJ2-4, the CDR3 gives the full variable domain: DVKVTQSSRYLVKRTGEKVFLECVQDMDHENMFWYRQDPGLGLRLIYFSYDVKMKEKGDIPEGYSVSREKKERFSLILESASTNQTSMYLCASSPGQLKNIQYFGAGTRLSVL.

V gene TRBV19 combines with J gene TRBJ2-7; maybe TRBD2 (6 bases). Germline V gene data show CDR1 as LNHDA and CDR2 as SQIVND (reference sequence). Trimming left V 1 base short and J 2 bases short, with 9 bases between. The CDR3 is 14 residues long. The CDR3 here is CASSIAGVPYEQYF. CDR3 DNA: TGTGCCAGTAGTATAGCGGGGGTCCCCTACGAGCAGTACTTC.

This clonotype was detected ten times or more. A read error may explain this, as a much larger clone is one base away. This chain joins TRBV6-1 and TRBJ1-2, with D unclear. This CDR3 comprises 11 residues. Trimming cost V 2 bases and J 3 bases, with 1 base left between them. Germline V gene sequence: CDR1 MNHNS, CDR2 SASEGT. The chain's CDR3 is CASSEYYGYTF. CDR3 DNA sequence: TGTGCCAGCAGTGAATACTATGGCTACACCTTC.

The V and J genes are TRBV2 and TRBJ1-2; TRBD1 might be the D (5 bases). The V gene lost 6 bases and the J gene lost 6 bases, with 14 bases spanning the gap. Germline lookup yields CDR1 SNHLY and CDR2 FYNNEI. The CDR3 has 13 residues. Here the CDR3 reads CASRGETAHGYTF. For the CDR3, the DNA is TGTGCCAGCAGGGGAGAGACAGCGCATGGCTACACCTTC.

This clonotype was found many times. This rearrangement joins TRBV28 to TRBJ2-7, with 11 bases fitting TRBD2. The V gene end was trimmed by 1 base and the J gene end by 7 bases; junction bases not matched to a gene: 6. The CDR3 runs to 15 residues. Germline CDR1 MDHEN, CDR2 SYDVKM. The CDR3 nucleotides are TGTGCCAGCAGTTTATTAGCGGGGGGGGCTGGAGAGCAGTACTTC. As protein: CASSLLAGGAGEQYF.